Shown below are 23 T cell receptor beta chains from a single sample sequenced in a study of cytomegalovirus exposure and HLA in healthy donors (dated by TCRdb to between 2016 and 2019). Libraries were made using the immunoSEQ multiplex PCR assay. TCRdb re-hosts the immuneACCESS table, in-frame sequences only. Its copies lack some clones; in the studies checked, an unresolved V gene accounts for under half of them, and the cause for the rest is not known. Here the sample has tens of thousands of clones; over 85% occur a single time. Jointly, the top ten make up approximately 4% of the sample. What was sequenced was PBMCs. These TCRs come from a woman aged 25-40 years in good health and CMV-seronegative.

This chain links TRBV5-5 with TRBJ1-2; a weak D match, TRBD1 (6 bases). Trimming cost V 5 bases and J 6 bases, with 20 bases left between them. The CDR3 loop spans 15 amino acids. Germline values: CDR1 SGHKS, CDR2 YYEKEE (reference sequence). The chain's CDR3 is CASRVQGGGLDGYTF. As DNA, the CDR3 is TGTGCCAGCAGAGTACAGGGTGGAGGCCTTGATGGCTACACCTTC.

V usage is TRBV2 and J usage is TRBJ1-2; the match to TRBD1 covers 9 bases. Per the germline V gene, CDR1 is SNHLY and CDR2 is FYNNEI. Trimming took 7 bases from V and 0 from J; bases not matched to a gene: 27. The CDR3 consists of 22 residues. The CDR3 protein is CASNMISGQGIVLSVANYGYTF. The CDR3 coding sequence is TGTGCCAGCAATATGATAAGCGGACAGGGGATCGTACTGTCGGTAGCTAACTATGGCTACACCTTC.

The chain carries TRBV9 and TRBJ1-2, with 8 bases aligning to TRBD1. J gave up 6 bases and V 4 bases, and 26 bases lay outside the gene matches. Germline loops: CDR1 SGDLS, CDR2 YYNGEE. This CDR3 spans 20 amino acids. CDR3 region: CASSPVVIIGGQGLYDGYTF. The CDR3 DNA sequence: TGTGCCAGCAGCCCCGTAGTTATCATTGGAGGACAGGGTCTATATGATGGCTACACCTTC.

The chain uses TRBV28 and TRBJ2-2, with a weak D call TRBD1 (6 bases). The CDR3 extends over 16 amino acids. The V end lost 6 bases, the J end lost 4 bases, and 18 bases lay between the germline ends. Germline-derived CDR1 and CDR2 are MDHEN and SYDVKM. The CDR3 nucleotides are TGTGCCAGCAGGGAAACTTCACAGGGATCCACCGGGGAGCTGTTTTTT. Amino acids: CASRETSQGSTGELFF.

This chain connects TRBV7-8 to TRBJ1-1; 10 positions agree with TRBD1. Trimming took 5 bases from V and 1 from J; bases not matched to a gene: 4. Germline CDR1 and CDR2: SGHVS and FQNEAQ. The CDR3 length is 15 residues. The CDR3 loop reads CASSTRQGANTEAFF. CDR3 in DNA: TGTGCCAGCAGCACCCGACAGGGGGCGAACACTGAAGCTTTCTTT.

This clone was counted between two and nine times. This chain uses TRBV7-9 with TRBJ1-2; weak D call: TRBD1 (6 bases). Germline V gene sequence: CDR1 SEHNR, CDR2 FQNEAQ (reference sequence). The ends were cut back, 4 bases at V and 6 bases at J, with 21 bases in the middle. The CDR3 is 16 residues long. CDR3 sequence (DNA): TGTGCCAGCAGCTCCACGAGGTTAGGACAGAAGGATGGCTACACCTTC. Encoded protein: CASSSTRLGQKDGYTF.

A remark on this clone: Germline and junction disagree at one end, which may indicate a read error. J is TRBJ2-7 and V is TRBV4-3; D is perhaps TRBD1 (6 bases). The CDR3 spans 13 residues. The germline V gene encodes CDR1 LGHNA and CDR2 YSLEER. CDR3 nucleotides: TGCGCCAGCAGCCCCGAGGACAGCTATACGCTCACTTTC. Its protein is CASSPEDSYTLTF.

The V gene is TRBV4-2, the J gene TRBJ2-3; 7 bases match TRBD2. The CDR3 is 17 amino acids. Germline values: CDR1 LGHNA, CDR2 YNFKEQ. Trimming removed 0 bases from V and 2 bases from J; junction bases left unmatched: 8. CDR3 DNA sequence: TGTGCCAGCAGCCAAGATGGGGCTAGCGGCTACACAGATACGCAGTATTTT. It codes for CASSQDGASGYTDTQYF.

The V and J genes are TRBV19 and TRBJ1-2; tentative D call: TRBD1 (5 bases). Between the trimmed V and J ends, which lost 3 bases and 2 bases, there was a span of 16 bases. Germline V gene sequence: CDR1 LNHDA, CDR2 SQIVND (reference sequence). The CDR3 extends over 16 amino acids. CDR3 sequence reads: CASSMGWSGSNYGYTF. CDR3 DNA: TGTGCCAGTAGTATGGGCTGGTCAGGGTCGAACTATGGCTACACCTTC.

The table lists this clone with a count of one. The CDR3 loop reads CASSPLGQVNSPLHF. The CDR3 bases are TGTGCCAGCTCACCCCTGGGACAGGTTAATTCACCCCTCCACTTT. The chain has TRBV18 and TRBJ1-6; TRBD1 matches 8 bases. Germline V lookup: CDR1 KGHSH, CDR2 LQKENI. Trimming took 3 bases from V and 6 from J; bases not matched to a gene: 4. There are 15 residues in the CDR3.

The chain combines TRBV11-2 with TRBJ2-5, with 11 nucleotides matching TRBD2. Germline CDR1 is SGHAT and CDR2 is FQNNGV. CDR3 size: 15 residues. Trimming took 6 bases from V and 3 from J; bases not matched to a gene: 6. As DNA, the CDR3 is TGTGCCAGCAGACAACCGGGACTAGCGGAAGAGACCCAGTACTTC. Translation: CASRQPGLAEETQYF.

The gene calls are TRBV2 and TRBJ1-2; D is unclear. This CDR3 is 12 amino acids long. Trimming left V 10 bases short and J 7 bases short, with 16 bases between. CDR1 and CDR2 (germline): SNHLY, FYNNEI. The DNA for the CDR3 is TGTGCCATATACTCTCGTGGAGGTGGCTACACCTTC. It codes for CAIYSRGGGYTF.

J is TRBJ2-1 and V is TRBV30; a possible D gene is TRBD1 (6 bases). This CDR3 comprises 14 residues. V was shortened by 0 bases and J by 6 bases, with 12 bases between the two germline ends. Germline V CDR1 and CDR2: GTSNPN, SVGIG (reference sequence). The CDR3 DNA sequence: TGTGCCTGGAGTGTACTAAGGGGGATCAATGAGCAGTTCTTC. Protein sequence: CAWSVLRGINEQFF.

This clone was detected a few times. The rearrangement joins TRBV11-2 to TRBJ2-7, with no clear D. V lost 5 bases, J lost 2 bases, and 10 bases lay in between. Germline CDR1 and CDR2: SGHAT and FQNNGV. This CDR3 is built from 13 residues. The CDR3 DNA sequence: TGTGCCAGCAGCCTCTCTCCTCCCTACGAGCAGTACTTC. This translates into CASSLSPPYEQYF.

In its sample, this clone was seen once. The CDR3 spells CASSPGLGQGNYGYTF. The CDR3 nucleotides are TGTGCCAGCTCACCCGGGCTGGGACAGGGAAACTATGGCTACACCTTC. The chain employs TRBV18 and TRBJ1-2; 9 bases fit TRBD1. V trimming: 3 bases; J trimming: 2 bases; junction bases outside the gene matches: 7. The germline gives CDR1 KGHSH, CDR2 LQKENI. The CDR3 sequence is 16 residues long. The complete variable domain, with remaining parts taken from reference TRBV18 and TRBJ1-2, reads NAGVMQNPRHLVRRRGQEARLRCSPMKGHSHVYWYRQLPEEGLKFMVYLQKENIIDESGMPKERFSAEFPKEGPSILRIQQVVRGDSAAYFCASSPGLGQGNYGYTFGSGTRLTVV.

This chain links TRBV6-4 with TRBJ2-3; D is uncertain. The germline V gene has CDR1 MRHNA and CDR2 SNTAGT. This CDR3 region has 14 residues. The ends were cut back, 3 bases at V and 2 bases at J, with 9 bases in the middle. CDR3 bases: TGTGCCAGCAGTGAGACCGGGTCCACAGATACGCAGTATTTT. The encoded protein is CASSETGSTDTQYF.

The chain uses TRBV5-1 and TRBJ2-1; 8 bases line up with TRBD2. The CDR3 contains 16 residues. J was trimmed by 3 bases and V by 4 bases; bases with no gene match: 9. Germline assignment: CDR1 SGHRS and CDR2 YFSETQ. CDR3 sequence reads: CASSGKAGEGYNEQFF. The CDR3 nucleotides are TGCGCCAGCAGCGGAAAAGCGGGAGAGGGCTACAATGAGCAGTTCTTC.

The chain carries TRBV5-1 and TRBJ2-2, with 7 positions matching TRBD1. This CDR3 comprises 17 residues. Looked up from germline, CDR1 is SGHRS and CDR2 is YFSETQ. With 3 bases clipped from V and 5 bases from J, the junction kept 13 bases outside the gene matches. The CDR3 spells CASSSQGRMDLTGELFF. As DNA, the CDR3 is TGCGCCAGCAGCTCACAGGGGCGGATGGACCTGACCGGGGAGCTGTTTTTT.

The chain couples TRBV5-1 to TRBJ1-4; a possible D gene is TRBD1 (5 bases). V lost 7 bases to trimming and J lost 2 bases, with 12 bases between them. CDR3 length equals 14 residues. Germline assignment: CDR1 SGHRS and CDR2 YFSETQ. CDR3 nucleotide sequence: TGCGCCAGCGGCCAGGGTGGGACTAATGAAAAACTGTTTTTT. It yields the protein CASGQGGTNEKLFF. The whole variable domain, remainder taken from reference TRBV5-1 and TRBJ1-4, is KAGVTQTPRYLIKTRGQQVTLSCSPISGHRSVSWYQQTPGQGLQFLFEYFSETQRNKGNFPGRFSGRQFSNSRSEMNVSTLELGDSALYLCASGQGGTNEKLFFGSGTQLSVL.

The chain uses TRBV9 and TRBJ2-1, with TRBD1 identical over 11 bases. Germline CDR1 is SGDLS and CDR2 is YYNGEE. The CDR3 runs 11 residues. J lost 10 bases, V lost 7 bases, and 1 base had no gene match. The CDR3 loop reads CASGTGGEQFF. The CDR3 nucleotides are TGTGCCAGCGGGACAGGGGGGGAGCAGTTCTTC.

This chain uses TRBV27 with TRBJ2-2, with a tentative D call TRBD2 (7 bases). V lost 1 base and J lost 1, with 10 bases in between. This CDR3 contains 16 residues. The germline CDR1 and CDR2 sequences are MNHEY and SMNVEV (reference sequence). The CDR3 spells CASSLYGGLNTGELFF. CDR3 DNA: TGTGCCAGCAGTTTATACGGGGGGCTGAACACCGGGGAGCTGTTTTTT.

J is TRBJ1-2 and V is TRBV5-1; 8 bases line up with TRBD1. The junction had 16 bases not matched to a gene; V was cut back by 4 bases and J by 8 bases. The germline gives CDR1 SGHRS, CDR2 YFSETQ. CDR3 size: 16 residues. Here the CDR3 reads CASSPRDRPSLGGYTF. CDR3 in DNA: TGCGCCAGCAGCCCCCGGGACAGGCCCTCCTTGGGCGGCTACACCTTC.

The genes are TRBV2 and TRBJ1-5; TRBD1 is a possible D gene (5 bases). Germline V CDR1 and CDR2: SNHLY, FYNNEI. The CDR3 is 13 residues long. Deletions cut 6 bases from V and 4 bases from J, with 10 bases between. The CDR3 is CASRWAGNQPQHF. The CDR3 DNA is TGTGCCAGCAGATGGGCAGGGAATCAGCCCCAGCATTTT.